This TCR beta chain appears in the sequencing data of a study of cytomegalovirus exposure and HLA in healthy donors. Points from the study as a whole: When presence/absence was analysed, sequencing depth was taken to be roughly uniform across donors. Among the most significant clusters, several appeared linked to common viral pathogens in a later analysis.

It was with 60 Vbeta and 13 Jbeta primers that the PCR ran. The protocol was immunoSEQ multiplex PCR, while the TCRdb copy is restricted to in-frame clones and leaves out a portion. The sample contains over 110,000 clones, 75% to 85% of which appear only once. Worth noting for this clone: What it recognizes is unknown.

CDR1 and CDR2 from the germline V gene are MNHEY and SMNVEV (reference sequence). The CDR3 is made up of 13 amino acids. V dropped 2 bases and J dropped 4 bases, with 8 bases sitting between them. V gene TRBV27 combines with J gene TRBJ1-1; D call uncertain. Input material: PBMCs. This TCR was recovered from a woman between 35 and 50 years old in good health and CMV-seropositive. The DNA of the CDR3 is TGTGCCAGCAGTTTAGGGAGGGTCACTGAAGCTTTCTTT. Its protein is CASSLGRVTEAFF.